The clone carrying this T cell receptor (beta chain) has just a few counts. These data belong to a study of shared T cell receptors in the human thymus. Germline-derived CDR1 and CDR2 are SGHDT and YYEEEE. The CDR3 extends over 19 amino acids. Trimming removed 3 bases from V and 4 bases from J; junction bases left unmatched: 17. Assay used: immunoSEQ multiplex PCR; TCRdb lists only in-frame clones, some missing. There are around 730,000 clones in the sample; approximately 83% occur only once, and around 0.0099% lies in the top ten. The same sample was also studied in work on human thymus T cells. As that report states: Resected material from corrective heart surgery provided the thymus tissue analysed. V and J gene usage appeared biased in thymic and blood repertoires.

The V call is TRBV5-6, the J call TRBJ1-1; 11 bases are a match to TRBD1. The sample consisted of thymocytes. The source is a girl under three years old with a congenital heart defect. CDR3 amino acids: CASSSDRGLTKYLGTEAFF. DNA of the CDR3: TGTGCCAGCAGCTCGGACAGGGGGCTGACAAAGTACCTGGGCACTGAAGCTTTCTTT.